Listed below are T cell receptor beta chains from one sample, sequenced in a study of CD4+ T cells in melanoma. Sequenced by immunoSEQ multiplex PCR; TCRdb stores in-frame clones only, minus some. The table includes tens of thousands of clones, approximately 80% detected once. The sequenced material came from cells from a culture (not recorded whether cultured in vitro). Receptors originate from a human donor with melanoma. The CDR3 runs from the conserved cysteine through the conserved F or W. D genes are given only for firm matches. The listing skips clone size in some rows; elsewhere it reads once, few, many or a size class.

abundance,d_gene,j_gene,v_gene,CDR3aa,CDR3nt
NA,NA,TRBJ2-1,TRBV14,CASSLNNEQFF,TGTGCCAGCAGCCTGAACAATGAGCAGTTCTTC
few,TRBD1,TRBJ1-5,TRBV29-1,CSVLGTAGQPQHF,TGCAGCGTTCTTGGGACAGCGGGACAGCCCCAGCATTTT
NA,NA,TRBJ2-5,TRBV5-8,CASIKSWGQETQYF,TGTGCCAGCATTAAGTCCTGGGGGCAAGAGACCCAGTACTTC
few,NA,TRBJ2-2,TRBV9,CASSKVTGELFF,TGTGCCAGCAGCAAAGTGACCGGGGAGCTGTTTTTT
NA,NA,TRBJ1-1,TRBV2,CASRILGDWNTEAFF,TGTGCCAGCAGAATCTTGGGGGATTGGAACACTGAAGCTTTCTTT
NA,NA,TRBJ2-3,TRBV6-1,CASSRDTDTQYF,TGTGCCAGCAGCAGGGATACAGATACGCAGTATTTT
few,NA,TRBJ2-3,TRBV5-6,CASSFGQTGSDTQYF,TGTGCCAGCAGCTTTGGACAAACGGGTTCAGATACGCAGTATTTT
NA,NA,TRBJ1-1,TRBV19,CASSGGRGNTEAFF,TGTGCCAGTAGTGGGGGGCGGGGGAACACTGAAGCTTTCTTT
NA,TRBD1,TRBJ2-2,TRBV5-1,CASSLPQGDTGELFF,TGCGCCAGCAGCTTGCCACAGGGGGACACCGGGGAGCTGTTTTTT
NA,NA,TRBJ2-7,TRBV29-1,CSVRSLNTYEQYF,TGCAGCGTACGGTCCCTAAACACCTACGAGCAGTACTTC
NA,NA,TRBJ2-7,TRBV18,CASQGGDILREQYF,TGTGCCAGCCAGGGGGGAGACATCTTGCGGGAGCAGTACTTC
NA,NA,TRBJ1-1,TRBV4-1,CASSQSHPTGLNTEAFF,TGCGCCAGCAGCCAATCTCACCCGACAGGTTTGAACACTGAAGCTTTCTTT
NA,NA,TRBJ1-1,TRBV15,CATSRDLRGDEITEAFF,TGTGCCACCAGCAGAGATCTTCGGGGGGATGAGATAACTGAAGCTTTCTTT
medium-sized,TRBD1,TRBJ1-1,TRBV5-1,CASSTGQGSNTEAFF,TGCGCCAGCAGCACAGGACAGGGTTCCAACACTGAAGCTTTCTTT
NA,TRBD1,TRBJ2-1,TRBV5-1,CASMYGGQGSREQFF,TGCGCCAGCATGTACGGGGGACAGGGGTCACGGGAGCAGTTCTTC
NA,NA,TRBJ2-3,TRBV4-2,CASSQGPESLIGTDTQYF,TGTGCCAGCAGCCAAGGGCCAGAATCCCTTATCGGCACAGATACGCAGTATTTT
NA,TRBD1,TRBJ2-5,TRBV4-2,CASSQGDAGGETQYF,TGTGCCAGCAGCCAAGGAGACGCAGGGGGCGAGACCCAGTACTTC
NA,NA,TRBJ2-4,TRBV2,CASSREIKNIQYF,TGTGCCAGCAGCAGGGAGATAAAAAACATTCAGTACTTC
NA,NA,TRBJ2-5,TRBV11-2,CASSLVRETQYF,TGTGCCAGCAGCTTAGTCAGAGAGACCCAGTACTTC
few,TRBD1,TRBJ1-2,TRBV19,CASSADPRDRGWGYTF,TGTGCCAGTAGTGCCGACCCCCGGGACAGGGGATGGGGCTACACCTTC
NA,NA,TRBJ1-3,TRBV7-7,CATDGARGTIYF,TGTGCCACCGATGGGGCCCGAGGCACCATATATTTT
NA,TRBD1,TRBJ2-7,TRBV7-2,CASRSSPGQAYEQYF,TGTGCCAGCAGATCCTCTCCGGGACAGGCTTACGAGCAGTACTTC
NA,NA,TRBJ1-1,TRBV11-2,CASSRTVNTEAFF,TGTGCCAGCAGCCGGACAGTCAACACTGAAGCTTTCTTT
NA,TRBD2,TRBJ2-6,TRBV5-4,CASSSRGGGWGVILTF,TGTGCCAGCAGCTCCCGGGGGGGAGGATGGGGAGTGATCCTGACTTTC
NA,NA,TRBJ1-5,TRBV28,CASTLSGGQPQHF,TGTGCCAGCACCCTGTCCGGGGGTCAGCCCCAGCATTTT
NA,NA,TRBJ1-6,TRBV5-1,CASSSQGYSYNSPLHF,TGCGCCAGCAGCTCTCAGGGCTACTCCTATAATTCACCCCTCCACTTT
NA,NA,TRBJ2-2,TRBV19,CASSRGKWGGGDGELFF,TGTGCCAGTAGCAGAGGGAAGTGGGGAGGGGGCGACGGGGAGCTGTTTTTT
NA,TRBD1,TRBJ1-2,TRBV7-9,CASSLSLGRTGTNYGYTF,TGTGCCAGCAGCTTATCCCTCGGTAGGACAGGGACCAACTATGGCTACACCTTC
NA,NA,TRBJ1-2,TRBV19,CASTPQGNYGYTF,TGTGCCAGTACTCCTCAGGGCAACTATGGCTACACCTTC
NA,NA,TRBJ2-1,TRBV27,CASSLQGIDEQFF,TGTGCCAGCAGTTTACAGGGTATAGATGAGCAGTTCTTC
NA,NA,TRBJ2-7,TRBV18,CASSPGQGSEQYF,TGTGCCAGCTCACCTGGGCAGGGGAGCGAGCAGTACTTC
NA,TRBD2,TRBJ2-2,TRBV4-2,CASSQLGRGGGGTGELFF,TGTGCCAGCAGCCAGCTAGGGCGCGGGGGAGGAGGCACCGGGGAGCTGTTTTTT
NA,TRBD1,TRBJ2-2,TRBV5-5,CASSWDRVTGELFF,TGTGCCAGCAGCTGGGACAGGGTCACCGGGGAGCTGTTTTTT
NA,NA,TRBJ1-2,TRBV7-4,CASSFSPPRVDGYTF,TGTGCCAGCAGCTTTTCCCCCCCCAGGGTCGATGGCTACACCTTC
NA,NA,TRBJ1-6,TRBV2,CASNDPDLLNSPLHF,TGTGCCAGCAATGACCCGGACCTGTTGAATTCACCCCTCCACTTT
NA,NA,TRBJ1-5,TRBV7-2,CASSLGFNQPQHF,TGTGCCAGCAGCTTAGGATTCAATCAGCCCCAGCATTTT
NA,TRBD1,TRBJ2-7,TRBV9,CASSVTGQGASYEQYF,TGTGCCAGCAGCGTTACGGGACAGGGGGCATCCTACGAGCAGTACTTC
NA,NA,TRBJ2-2,TRBV7-9,CASSPGQLLNTGELFF,TGTGCCAGCAGCCCCGGACAGCTACTGAACACCGGGGAGCTGTTTTTT
NA,TRBD2,TRBJ2-2,TRBV5-1,CASSLLAGRKTGELFF,TGCGCCAGCAGCTTACTAGCGGGGAGGAAGACCGGGGAGCTGTTTTTT
NA,TRBD2,TRBJ2-1,TRBV7-6,CASSLASGTLAGALNEQFF,TGTGCCAGCAGCTTAGCGTCGGGGACCTTAGCGGGGGCTCTCAATGAGCAGTTCTTC
few,TRBD1,TRBJ1-2,TRBV13,CASSTRTGVPGVYGYTF,TGTGCCAGCAGCACCCGGACAGGGGTCCCAGGTGTCTATGGCTACACCTTC
few,TRBD1,TRBJ1-2,TRBV6-5,CASSSRGQGYTF,TGTGCCAGCAGTTCGAGGGGGCAGGGCTACACCTTC
NA,TRBD1,TRBJ2-7,TRBV7-6,CASSLTGAEQYF,TGTGCCAGCAGCTTAACAGGGGCCGAGCAGTACTTC
NA,NA,TRBJ2-1,TRBV7-3,CASSFGKGGRNEQFF,TGTGCCAGCAGCTTCGGGAAGGGGGGGCGCAATGAGCAGTTCTTC
NA,TRBD2,TRBJ2-4,TRBV19,CASSIGGKNIQYF,TGTGCCAGTAGTATCGGGGGGAAAAACATTCAGTACTTC
NA,NA,TRBJ1-5,TRBV29-1,CSVETDSNQPQHF,TGCAGCGTTGAGACCGATAGCAATCAGCCCCAGCATTTT
NA,TRBD1,TRBJ1-2,TRBV14,CASSYGQGRDGYTF,TGTGCCAGCAGCTATGGACAGGGTAGAGACGGCTACACCTTC
NA,TRBD1,TRBJ2-6,TRBV27,CASSHRQGGNSGANVLTF,TGTGCCAGCAGTCATCGACAGGGGGGGAACTCTGGGGCCAACGTCCTGACTTTC
NA,NA,TRBJ2-3,TRBV5-6,CASSRIPDTQYF,TGTGCCAGCAGCCGGATACCAGATACGCAGTATTTT
once,TRBD1,TRBJ2-7,TRBV29-1,CSVKTGFVNEQYF,TGCAGCGTTAAGACAGGGTTTGTAAACGAGCAGTACTTC
NA,NA,TRBJ1-1,TRBV6-5,CASSKTGGNTEAFF,TGTGCCAGCAGTAAAACCGGGGGAAACACTGAAGCTTTCTTT
NA,NA,TRBJ1-5,TRBV6-6,CASSYSTWERAQHF,TGTGCCAGCAGTTACTCGACCTGGGAACGGGCCCAGCATTTT
NA,TRBD2,TRBJ2-3,TRBV11-3,CASSLGGPGLAVTDTQYF,TGTGCCAGCAGCTTAGGGGGGCCGGGACTAGCGGTAACAGATACGCAGTATTTT
NA,NA,TRBJ2-3,TRBV15,CATSRGDSGTDTQYF,TGTGCCACCAGCAGAGGAGACAGCGGCACAGATACGCAGTATTTT
NA,TRBD1,TRBJ1-2,TRBV5-1,CASSLGDRALRGYTF,TGCGCCAGCAGCTTGGGGGACAGGGCCCTCCGGGGCTACACCTTC
few,TRBD2,TRBJ2-1,TRBV2,CASSYTGGSYNEQFF,TGTGCCAGCAGTTATACGGGGGGTTCGTACAATGAGCAGTTCTTC
NA,NA,TRBJ2-1,TRBV6-5,CASSSYAAQFF,TGTGCCAGCAGTTCATATGCAGCCCAGTTCTTC
NA,TRBD2,TRBJ2-7,TRBV5-1,CASGPGLAGNDYEQYF,TGCGCCAGCGGTCCGGGACTAGCGGGAAATGACTACGAGCAGTACTTC
NA,NA,TRBJ2-3,TRBV7-3,CASSLDGADTQYF,TGTGCCAGCAGCTTAGACGGGGCGGATACGCAGTATTTT
NA,NA,TRBJ1-1,TRBV11-2,CASSPRKGSTEAFF,TGTGCCAGCAGCCCAAGGAAGGGGAGCACTGAAGCTTTCTTT